Following are 29 T cell receptor beta chains from one sample sequenced in a study of beta chain features in type 1 diabetes. Expressed TCRB transcripts were sequenced because the entire RNA isolate underwent reverse transcription. The method was immunoSEQ multiplex PCR; TCRdb's version includes in-frame clones alone and lacks a portion of them. Altogether about 250,000 clones are present, less than 15% being singletons, with the ten largest covering more than 0.02%. Input material: naive CD4+ T cells from blood. These receptors were obtained from a woman aged 40 to 50 in good health.

This clone was counted between two and nine times. The chain has TRBV19 and TRBJ2-3, with D possibly being TRBD2 (6 bases). CDR1 and CDR2 (germline): LNHDA, SQIVND (reference sequence). The CDR3 extends over 14 amino acids. V lost 4 bases and J lost 1, with 9 bases in between. CDR3 region: CASSTGGGTDTQYF. CDR3 nucleotides: TGTGCCAGTAGTACTGGCGGGGGCACAGATACGCAGTATTTT.

This chain connects TRBV10-3 to TRBJ2-2, with TRBD1 identical over 10 bases. With 4 bases clipped from V and 4 bases from J, the junction kept 9 bases outside the gene matches. This CDR3 region has 17 residues. Germline CDR1 ENHRY, CDR2 SYGVKD. CDR3: CAISGFPRTGGTGELFF. For the CDR3, the DNA is TGTGCCATCAGTGGGTTTCCAAGGACAGGGGGCACCGGGGAGCTGTTTTTT.

This clone turned up a few times. The V and J genes are TRBV6-5 and TRBJ1-1; D unresolved. Trimming took off 3 bases at V and 8 bases at J, with 13 bases between the two ends. Germline values: CDR1 MNHEY, CDR2 SVGAGI. This CDR3 is 13 amino acids long. The CDR3 here is CASSYRGTGEAFF. The DNA of the CDR3 is TGTGCCAGCAGTTATCGCGGTACGGGAGAAGCTTTCTTT.

This chain connects TRBV30 to TRBJ1-2, with no clear D. The length of the CDR3 is 13 residues. V was shortened by 0 bases and J by 6 bases, with 11 bases between the two germline ends. Germline loops: CDR1 GTSNPN, CDR2 SVGIG (reference sequence). The CDR3 DNA reads as TGTGCCTGGAGTGTACGGGGTTCTAATGGCTACACCTTC. Protein sequence: CAWSVRGSNGYTF.

This clone appeared a few times. This chain joins TRBV2 and TRBJ1-2; D may be TRBD1 (5 bases). Trimming took 0 bases from V and 6 from J, leaving 8 bases between them. The CDR3 is made up of 13 amino acids. Germline loops: CDR1 SNHLY, CDR2 FYNNEI. CDR3 in amino acids: CASSEASRDGYTF. The CDR3 nucleotides read TGTGCCAGCAGTGAAGCATCCAGGGATGGCTACACCTTC.

The rearrangement uses TRBV21-1 and TRBJ2-1; the D segment call TRBD1 is taken from the table without a DNA check. TRBV21-1 is reported as a pseudogene. This CDR3 comprises 17 residues. This CDR3 reads CASSKVRGIPSYNEQFF. As DNA, the CDR3 is TGTGCCAGCAGCAAAGTTAGGGGGATACCCTCCTACAATGAGCAGTTCTTC.

This clone came up a few times. Likely a read error: the CDR3 ends without its conserved phenylalanine or tryptophan. The DNA is omitted, as the CDR3 cannot be located on it reliably, and the CDR3 follows TCRdb's listing. V and J are TRBV4-1 and TRBJ1-5; the table gives TRBD1 as D, unverified against the DNA. The CDR3 is 9 residues long, counting both termini. Per germline, CDR1 MGHRA and CDR2 YSYEKL. CDR3 region: CASSPRIDI.

The chain combines TRBV19 with TRBJ1-1; D remains unclear. There are 14 residues in the CDR3. The V and J ends lost 1 base and 5 bases respectively, with 11 bases between them. Germline lookup yields CDR1 LNHDA and CDR2 SQIVND (reference sequence). The CDR3 is CASSIGGDRTEAFF. CDR3 nucleotides: TGTGCCAGTAGTATAGGCGGGGATAGGACTGAAGCTTTCTTT.

V is TRBV5-1 and J is TRBJ2-7; possible D gene TRBD2, 5 bases. Germline V gives CDR1 SGHRS, CDR2 YFSETQ. This CDR3 is 12 amino acids long. V lost 4 bases to trimming and J lost 4 bases, with 9 bases between them. The CDR3 region is CASSQEGYEQYF. The DNA for the CDR3 is TGCGCCAGCAGCCAAGAGGGATACGAGCAGTACTTC.

This clone was counted a few times. This chain connects TRBV18 to TRBJ1-1; 8 nucleotides line up with TRBD1. The germline CDR1 and CDR2 sequences are KGHSH and LQKENI. Trimming cost V 4 bases and J 1 base; bases outside gene matches: 8. The CDR3 has 16 residues. The CDR3 coding sequence is TGTGCCAGCTCACTGTCTGAAGGACAGGGGAACACTGAAGCTTTCTTT. Its protein is CASSLSEGQGNTEAFF.

The chain recombines TRBV9 with TRBJ2-2, with TRBD1 as a possible D gene (6 bases). Germline-derived CDR1 and CDR2 are SGDLS and YYNGEE. The CDR3 has 16 amino acids. V lost 0 bases to trimming and J lost 7 bases, with 16 bases between them. The CDR3 loop is CASSVVSKGVSGELFF. CDR3 bases: TGTGCCAGCAGCGTAGTTTCGAAGGGGGTGAGCGGGGAGCTGTTTTTT.

The chain recombines TRBV29-1 with TRBJ2-7; the D gene is possibly TRBD1 (6 bases). The CDR3 covers 14 residues. Germline V CDR1 and CDR2: SQVTM, ANQGSEA. V lost 1 base and J lost 5, with 15 bases in between. The CDR3: CSVEGRGATHEQYF. The CDR3 coding sequence is TGCAGCGTTGAAGGCAGGGGCGCAACCCACGAGCAGTACTTC.

The genes are TRBV19 and TRBJ2-5, with D hard to call. The CDR3 covers 15 residues. Germline CDR1 is LNHDA and CDR2 is SQIVND (reference sequence). V was pared by 5 bases and J by 1 base, with 14 bases between. The CDR3 region is CASSPELLRQETQYF. CDR3 coding DNA: TGTGCCAGTAGTCCCGAACTACTACGCCAAGAGACCCAGTACTTC.

In this sample, this clone turned up a few times. The chain is built from TRBV27 and TRBJ2-6; D possibly corresponds to TRBD2 (7 bases). V shed 5 bases and J shed 2 bases, with 13 bases lying between them. This CDR3 is 16 amino acids long. Germline values: CDR1 MNHEY, CDR2 SMNVEV (reference sequence). The CDR3 is CASSPRGAPGANVLTF. The CDR3 DNA reads TGTGCCAGCAGTCCTCGGGGGGCCCCTGGGGCCAACGTCCTGACTTTC.

The rearrangement links TRBV21-1 to TRBJ2-7; the table's TRBD1 call for D was not verified on the DNA. TRBV21-1 is described as a pseudogene. CDR3 length equals 13 residues. The CDR3 spells CASHLPRTYEQYF. The CDR3 coding sequence is TGTGCCAGTCATCTTCCCAGAACCTACGAGCAGTACTTC.

This clone turned up a few times. The chain uses TRBV5-4 and TRBJ2-5; maybe TRBD2 (7 bases). Germline V gene data show CDR1 as SGHNT and CDR2 as YYREEE (reference sequence). The V and J ends lost 0 bases and 5 bases respectively, with 20 bases between them. The CDR3 sequence is 17 residues long. This CDR3 is CASSLGGGGLSRETQYF. Written as DNA, the CDR3 is TGTGCCAGCAGCTTGGGCGGCGGGGGCCTCTCCCGGGAGACCCAGTACTTC.

The chain employs TRBV4-3 and TRBJ1-2; D may be TRBD1 (6 bases). The V gene's germline CDR1 is LGHNA and CDR2 YSLEER. The ends were cut back, 1 base at V and 7 bases at J, with 16 bases in the middle. This CDR3 is 15 amino acids long. The DNA for the CDR3 is TGCGCCAGCAGCCAAGGGGGACAATCCCGCGCTGGCTACACCTTC. Translating it yields CASSQGGQSRAGYTF.

The chain joins TRBV6-5 to TRBJ2-7, with 9 bases aligning to TRBD2. Germline loops: CDR1 MNHEY, CDR2 SVGAGI. The length of the CDR3 is 14 residues. After removal of 5 bases from V and 2 bases from J, the junction contained 4 bases not matched to a gene. The CDR3 here is CASSRSGGTYEQYF. The CDR3, as DNA: TGTGCCAGCAGTAGGAGCGGGGGGACCTACGAGCAGTACTTC.

This clone was seen a few times. This sample includes further DNA sequences coding for the same CDR3. The V and J genes are TRBV19 and TRBJ1-4, with TRBD1 matching 8 bases. Germline CDR1 and CDR2: LNHDA and SQIVND (reference sequence). This CDR3 spans 14 amino acids. After removal of 9 bases from V and 0 bases from J, the junction contained 3 bases not matched to a gene. The DNA of the CDR3 is TGTGCCAGCTCGACAGGGGCAACTAATGAAAAACTGTTTTTT. This sequence encodes CASSTGATNEKLFF. The full variable domain, completed using reference TRBV19 and TRBJ1-4, is DGGITQSPKYLFRKEGQNVTLSCEQNLNHDAMYWYRQDPGQGLRLIYYSQIVNDFQKGDIAEGYSVSREKKESFPLTVTSAQKNPTAFYLCASSTGATNEKLFFGSGTQLSVL.

The chain employs TRBV7-2 and TRBJ2-3; TRBD1 might be the D (5 bases). The CDR3 runs to 15 residues. Deletions cut 7 bases from V and 0 bases from J, with 14 bases between. The germline V gene encodes CDR1 SGHTA and CDR2 FQGNSA. The CDR3 DNA reads as TGTGCCAGCAAAAAGGGGCCAGGGAGCACAGATACGCAGTATTTT. Its protein product is CASKKGPGSTDTQYF.

This clone was observed a few times. This chain links TRBV7-9 with TRBJ1-1; D remains ambiguous. This CDR3 comprises 15 residues. Looked up from germline, CDR1 is SEHNR and CDR2 is FQNEAQ (reference sequence). V dropped 5 bases and J dropped 5 bases, with 18 bases sitting between them. Here the CDR3 DNA reads TGTGCCAGCAGCCACGTCGCCACCTTGAGGACTGAAGCTTTCTTT. Amino acid sequence: CASSHVATLRTEAFF.

The chain carries TRBV29-1 and TRBJ1-1, with D perhaps matching TRBD1 (6 bases). CDR3 size: 15 residues. The V gene's germline CDR1 is SQVTM and CDR2 ANQGSEA. Trimming removed 7 bases at V and 4 bases at J, with 22 bases between. The CDR3 DNA reads as TGCAGCGCGATCCCCGGGACAAGGGCCAGCACTGAAGCTTTCTTT. It is translated as CSAIPGTRASTEAFF.

This clone turned up a few times. CDR3 DNA: TGTGCCATCAGTGAGCCTAGCGGGGCAGATACGCAGTATTTT. Its protein product is CAISEPSGADTQYF. This chain joins TRBV10-3 and TRBJ2-3; 9 bases match TRBD2. V lost 2 bases, J lost 4 bases, and 1 base stayed unmatched. Germline values: CDR1 ENHRY, CDR2 SYGVKD. The CDR3 sequence is 14 residues long.

The rearrangement uses TRBV29-1 and TRBJ1-3; D might be TRBD1 (6 bases). Germline V gives CDR1 SQVTM, CDR2 ANQGSEA. This CDR3 is built from 13 residues. Trimming shortened V by 3 bases and J by 4 bases, and 10 bases separated the two germline ends. CDR3 coding DNA: TGCAGCGTTGACGGGGGGCAAGGAAACACCATATATTTT. Translation gives CSVDGGQGNTIYF.

This clone appeared a few times. The rearrangement uses TRBV5-4 and TRBJ2-1; 7 bases map to TRBD1. This CDR3 region has 16 residues. Germline V gives CDR1 SGHNT, CDR2 YYREEE (reference sequence). J lost 6 bases, V lost 4 bases, and 13 bases had no gene match. In DNA, the CDR3 is TGTGCCAGCAGCCAATCGGCAGGGGGACCCTTCAATGAGCAGTTCTTC. This translates into CASSQSAGGPFNEQFF. The whole variable domain, remainder taken from reference TRBV5-4 and TRBJ2-1, is ETGVTQSPTHLIKTRGQQVTLRCSSQSGHNTVSWYQQALGQGPQFIFQYYREEENGRGNFPPRFSGLQFPNYSSELNVNALELDDSALYLCASSQSAGGPFNEQFFGPGTRLTVL.

J is TRBJ1-4 and V is TRBV7-9; D is undetermined. Germline assignment: CDR1 SEHNR and CDR2 FQNEAQ (reference sequence). V was clipped by 6 bases and J by 3 bases, with 11 bases between them. The CDR3 has 14 residues. Written as DNA, the CDR3 is TGTGCCAGCAGACAAGCAGGTTCTAATGAAAAACTGTTTTTT. Its translation is CASRQAGSNEKLFF.

This chain connects TRBV4-3 to TRBJ2-5, with 7 bases identical to TRBD2. The CDR3 runs to 13 residues. The germline gives CDR1 LGHNA, CDR2 YSLEER. V trimming: 4 bases; J trimming: 7 bases; junction bases outside the gene matches: 6. CDR3 DNA sequence: TGCGCCAGCAGCCTGACTGGGGGGGGGACCCAGTACTTC. Amino acids: CASSLTGGGTQYF.

The table lists this clone with a few counts. The chain recombines TRBV5-1 with TRBJ2-2, with D perhaps TRBD1 (5 bases). The germline CDR1 and CDR2 sequences are SGHRS and YFSETQ. Trimming removed 1 base from V and 1 base from J, with 11 bases in between. This CDR3 comprises 16 residues. The CDR3 DNA reads TGCGCCAGCAGCTTGCAAGGGGCGATGAACACCGGGGAGCTGTTTTTT. This gives the protein CASSLQGAMNTGELFF.

The V gene is TRBV18, the J gene TRBJ2-1, with 11 bases aligning to TRBD2. Looked up from germline, CDR1 is KGHSH and CDR2 is LQKENI. V was pared by 5 bases and J by 5 bases, with 5 bases of the junction left unmatched. The CDR3 length is 15 residues. The DNA of the CDR3 is TGTGCCAGCTCAGTCCTAGCGGGGGGTCACAATGAGCAGTTCTTC. This encodes CASSVLAGGHNEQFF.